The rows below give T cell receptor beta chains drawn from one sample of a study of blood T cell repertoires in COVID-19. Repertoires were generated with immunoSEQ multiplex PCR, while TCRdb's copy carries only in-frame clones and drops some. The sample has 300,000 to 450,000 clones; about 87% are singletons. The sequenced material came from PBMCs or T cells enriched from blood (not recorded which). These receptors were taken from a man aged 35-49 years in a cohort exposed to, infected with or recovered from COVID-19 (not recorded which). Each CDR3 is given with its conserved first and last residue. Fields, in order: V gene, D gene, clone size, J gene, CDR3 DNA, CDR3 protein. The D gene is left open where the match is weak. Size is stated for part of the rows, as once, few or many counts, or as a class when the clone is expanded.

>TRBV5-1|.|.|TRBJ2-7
TGCGCCAGCAGCTCCGAGTCCTACGAGCAGTACTTC
CASSSESYEQYF
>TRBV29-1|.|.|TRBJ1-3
TGCAGCGTCGGGTCGGCGGCTGGAAACACCATATATTTT
CSVGSAAGNTIYF
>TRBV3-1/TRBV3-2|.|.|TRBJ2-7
TGTGCCAGCAGCGTTACGCTCGAGTCCTACGAGCAGTACTTC
CASSVTLESYEQYF
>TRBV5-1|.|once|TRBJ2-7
TGCGCCAGCAGCCCCTGGGGCCTCTCCTACGAGCAGTACTTC
CASSPWGLSYEQYF
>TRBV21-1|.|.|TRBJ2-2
TGTGCCAGCAGCAGAACTAGCGGGAGGAAGCTTGTGTCGGGGACCGGGGAGCTGTTTTTT
CASSRTSGRKLVSGTGELFF
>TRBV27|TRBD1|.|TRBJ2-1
TGTGCCGGCAGTCCGGGGACAGGGGGATTGGGGGAGCAGTTCTTC
CAGSPGTGGLGEQFF
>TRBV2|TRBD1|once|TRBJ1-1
TGTGCCAGCAGTCAACAGGGGGCGAAGTCTGAAGCTTTCTTT
CASSQQGAKSEAFF
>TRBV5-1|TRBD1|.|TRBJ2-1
TGCGCCAGCAGCTCACAGGGGGCTTCCTACAATGAGCAGTTCTTC
CASSSQGASYNEQFF
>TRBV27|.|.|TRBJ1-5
TGTGCCAGCAGTTTAGTGAGCGCTTCCAATCAGCCCCAGCATTTT
CASSLVSASNQPQHF
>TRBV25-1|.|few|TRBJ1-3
TGTGCCAGCAGTGAATGGGGACTAGTATATTTT
CASSEWGLVYF
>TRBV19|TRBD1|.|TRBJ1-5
TGTGCCAGTATTAATGCAGGGGGCGGTCAGCCCCAGCATTTT
CASINAGGGQPQHF
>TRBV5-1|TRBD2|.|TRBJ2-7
TGCGCCAGCAGCTCCCCAACGACTAGCGGGGTCGATGGCGAGCAGTACTTC
CASSSPTTSGVDGEQYF
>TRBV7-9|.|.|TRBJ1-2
TGTGCCAGCAGCTTAGTGAAGGGGGAATACTATGGCTACACCTTC
CASSLVKGEYYGYTF
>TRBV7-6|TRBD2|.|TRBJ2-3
TGTGCCAGCAGCCCCGGGACTAGTAATTTTGCGGATACGCAGTATTTT
CASSPGTSNFADTQYF
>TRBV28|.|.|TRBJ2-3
TGTGCCAGCAGTTTATGGGATACAGGGAAAGATACGCAGTATTTT
CASSLWDTGKDTQYF
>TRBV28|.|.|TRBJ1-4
TGTGCCAGCAGCACCGCCGGGACATCCAGCGAAAAACTGTTTTTT
CASSTAGTSSEKLFF
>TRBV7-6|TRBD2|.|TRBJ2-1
TGTGCCAGCAGCTTAGTGGCTAGCGGGCCTTACAATGAGCAGTTCTTC
CASSLVASGPYNEQFF
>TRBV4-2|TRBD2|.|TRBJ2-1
TGTGCCAGCAGCCAAGTAACTAGCGGGACCTACAATGAGCAGTTCTTC
CASSQVTSGTYNEQFF
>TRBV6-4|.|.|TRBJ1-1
TGTGCCAGCAGTGACTCGACTATCGGCACTGAAGCTTTCTTT
CASSDSTIGTEAFF
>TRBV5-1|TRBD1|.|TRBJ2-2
TGCGCCAGCAGCACCTCGGGACAGATTGCCGGGGAGCTGTTTTTT
CASSTSGQIAGELFF
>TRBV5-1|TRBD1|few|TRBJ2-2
TGCGCCAGCAGCTTGTTGGTCCGACAGGGAGCGAACACCGGGGAGCTGTTTTTT
CASSLLVRQGANTGELFF
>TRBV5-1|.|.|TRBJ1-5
TGCGCCAGCAGCTTGGAGGGGCCTCAGCCCCAGCATTTT
CASSLEGPQPQHF
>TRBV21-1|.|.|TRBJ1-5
TGTGCCAGCAGCAAACCCTCTCCGGAACGGGTCAATCAGCCCCAGCATTTT
CASSKPSPERVNQPQHF
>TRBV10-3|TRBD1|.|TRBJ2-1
TGTGCCATCAGCGAATTAGGACAGGCCGTTACAAATGAGCAGTTCTTC
CAISELGQAVTNEQFF
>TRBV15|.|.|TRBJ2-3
TGTGCCACCAGCAGAGGTCGCGGGTATGACACAGATACGCAGTATTTT
CATSRGRGYDTDTQYF
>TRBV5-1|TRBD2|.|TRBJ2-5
TGCGCCACACGCCAATTAGGGCGGGAGGGTCAAGAGACCCAGTACTTC
CATRQLGREGQETQYF
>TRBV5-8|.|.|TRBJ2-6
TGTGCCAGCAGCTTGGAGTTAGGCAGGGCCCCCTCTGGGGCCAACGTCCTGACTTTC
CASSLELGRAPSGANVLTF
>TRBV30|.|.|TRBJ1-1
TGTGCCTGGACGAGTTACAGGGCTAACACTGAAGCTTTCTTT
CAWTSYRANTEAFF
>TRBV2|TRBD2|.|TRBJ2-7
TGTGCCAGCAGTGAAGGGGGTAGGGGACTAGCCTTCGAGCAGTACTTC
CASSEGGRGLAFEQYF
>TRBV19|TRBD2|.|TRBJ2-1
TGTGCCAGTAGAAAGGCTAGCGGGAGGGCGAGCTCCTACAATGAGCAGTTCTTC
CASRKASGRASSYNEQFF
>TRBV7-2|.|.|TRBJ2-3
TGTGCCAGCAGCTTAGGGACTCGTAGCACAGATACGCAGTATTTT
CASSLGTRSTDTQYF
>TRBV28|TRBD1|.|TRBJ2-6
TGTGCCAGCAGGACAGGGGTCTCTGGGGCCAACGTCCTGACTTTC
CASRTGVSGANVLTF
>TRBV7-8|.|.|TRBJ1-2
TGTGCCAGCAGCCACAGGGATCGGGGCTACACCTTC
CASSHRDRGYTF
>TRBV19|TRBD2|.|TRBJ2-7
TGTGCCAGTAGTATAGGTCTAGCGGAGAACGAGCAGTACTTC
CASSIGLAENEQYF
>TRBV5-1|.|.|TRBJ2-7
TGCGCCAGCAGCTTGTTAACAGGGCCCTACGAGCAGTACTTC
CASSLLTGPYEQYF
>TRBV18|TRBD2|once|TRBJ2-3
TGTGCCAGCTCGGGGACTAGCGGCACAGATACGCAGTATTTT
CASSGTSGTDTQYF
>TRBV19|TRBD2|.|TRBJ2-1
TGTGCCAGTAGTCCCCTACCGGGACTAGCGGGAGTTGGAGTTGGTGAGCAGTTCTTC
CASSPLPGLAGVGVGEQFF
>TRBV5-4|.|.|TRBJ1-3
TGTGCCAGCAGCCTGAGTACAGGACGCTCTGGAAACACCATATATTTT
CASSLSTGRSGNTIYF
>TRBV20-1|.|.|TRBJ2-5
TGCAGTGCTAGTCCTCCGCAGGGCAACCAAGAGACCCAGTACTTC
CSASPPQGNQETQYF
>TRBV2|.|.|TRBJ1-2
TGTGCCAGGTCAATTACAGGAAATGGCTACACCTTC
CARSITGNGYTF
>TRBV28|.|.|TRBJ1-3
TGTGCCAGCAGTTTATCAGGGATTTACTCTGGAAACACCATATATTTT
CASSLSGIYSGNTIYF
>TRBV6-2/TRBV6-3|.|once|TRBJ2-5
TGTGCCAGCAGTACGAGGGCAGGATACCCCGGAGAAGAGACCCAGTACTTC
CASSTRAGYPGEETQYF
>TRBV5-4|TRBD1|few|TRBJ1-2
TGTGCCAGCAGCATGGACAGGAACTATGGCTACACCTTC
CASSMDRNYGYTF
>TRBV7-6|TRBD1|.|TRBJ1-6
TGTGCCAGCAGCCGAGAATCCAACGGACAGGGATCACCCCTCCACTTT
CASSRESNGQGSPLHF
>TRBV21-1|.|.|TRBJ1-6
TGTGCCAGCAGCAAAGAGTTGGACAGGCATTCACCCCTCCACTTT
CASSKELDRHSPLHF
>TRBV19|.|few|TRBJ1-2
TGTGCCAGTACCCCCAGCGGATACTATGGCTACACCTTC
CASTPSGYYGYTF
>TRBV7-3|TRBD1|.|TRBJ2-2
TGTGCCAGCAGCATCACCCGGGACAGTACCGGGGAGCTGTTTTTT
CASSITRDSTGELFF
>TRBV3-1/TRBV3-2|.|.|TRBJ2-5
TGTGCCAGCAGCCAAGGGGTTCGGGGTTCGGAGACCCAGTACTTC
CASSQGVRGSETQYF
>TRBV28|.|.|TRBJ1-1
TGTGCCAGCAGTTTTAAGGGGAGACGGGGGGACACTGAAGCTTTCTTT
CASSFKGRRGDTEAFF
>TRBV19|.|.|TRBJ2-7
TGTGCCAGTAGTAGACAGGGGACTACCTACGAGCAGTACTTC
CASSRQGTTYEQYF
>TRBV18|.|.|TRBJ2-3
TGTGCCAGCTCACCGCGACTAAGCACAGATACGCAGTATTTT
CASSPRLSTDTQYF
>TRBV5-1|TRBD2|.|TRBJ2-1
TGCGCCAGCAGCTTGACTAGCGGGAGAGACGAGCAGTTCTTC
CASSLTSGRDEQFF
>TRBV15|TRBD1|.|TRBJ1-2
TGTGCCACCAGCAGGGGTTCAGGGGGAGGTGGCTACACCTTC
CATSRGSGGGGYTF
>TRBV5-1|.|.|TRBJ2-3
TGCGCCAGCAGCTTCCTCGGGACACCCTCATCGGATACGCAGTATTTT
CASSFLGTPSSDTQYF